The source of this T cell receptor beta chain is a study of preoperative IRX-2 immunotherapy in early breast cancer. The treatment: preoperative locoregional IRX-2 cytokine immunotherapy. Patients received preoperative, locoregional IRX-2 cytokine immunotherapy in a phase Ib study. TCRdb's copy holds only in-frame clones and misses some; the assay was immunoSEQ multiplex PCR. The sample records tens of thousands of clones, more than 65% being singletons. Germline V lookup: CDR1 MNHGY, CDR2 SAAAGT. V lost 7 bases, J lost 7 bases, and 20 bases lay in between. This CDR3 spans 15 amino acids. The clonotype originates from a human donor with breast cancer. V is TRBV6-8 and J is TRBJ1-5; D is perhaps TRBD1 (6 bases). The sample here was lymph node tissue, taken before IRX-2 immunotherapy. CDR3 region: CASNTKGTILQPQHF. DNA of the CDR3: TGTGCCAGCAACACCAAGGGGACAATCCTACAGCCCCAGCATTTT.